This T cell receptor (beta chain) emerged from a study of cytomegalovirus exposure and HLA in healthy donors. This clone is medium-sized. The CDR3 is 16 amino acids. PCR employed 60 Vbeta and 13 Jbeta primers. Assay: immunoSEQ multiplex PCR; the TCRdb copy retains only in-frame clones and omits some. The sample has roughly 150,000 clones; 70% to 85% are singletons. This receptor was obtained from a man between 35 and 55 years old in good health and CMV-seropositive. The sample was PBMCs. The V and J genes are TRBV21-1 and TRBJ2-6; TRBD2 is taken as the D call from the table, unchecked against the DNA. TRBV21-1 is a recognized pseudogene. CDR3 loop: CASIFPTGSGANVLTF. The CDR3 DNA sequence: TGTGCCAGCATTTTTCCGACGGGCTCTGGGGCCAACGTCCTGACTTTC.